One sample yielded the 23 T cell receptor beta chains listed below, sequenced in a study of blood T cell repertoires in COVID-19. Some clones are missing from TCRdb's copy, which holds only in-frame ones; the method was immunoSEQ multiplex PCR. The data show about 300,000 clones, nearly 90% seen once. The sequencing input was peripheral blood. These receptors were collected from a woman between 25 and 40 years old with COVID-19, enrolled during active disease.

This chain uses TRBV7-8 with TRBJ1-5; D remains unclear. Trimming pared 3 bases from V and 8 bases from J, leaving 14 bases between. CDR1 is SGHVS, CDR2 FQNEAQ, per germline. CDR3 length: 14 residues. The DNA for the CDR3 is TGTGCCAGCAGCTTGGGGAGAGGCCAAGAGCCCCAGCATTTT. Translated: CASSLGRGQEPQHF.

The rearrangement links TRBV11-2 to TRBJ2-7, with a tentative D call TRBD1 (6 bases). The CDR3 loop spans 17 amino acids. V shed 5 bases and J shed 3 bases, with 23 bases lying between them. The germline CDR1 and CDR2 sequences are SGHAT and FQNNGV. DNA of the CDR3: TGTGCCAGCAGCCCCAGCCCCACAGGGATTAGGGTCTACGAGCAGTACGTC. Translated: CASSPSPTGIRVYEQYV.

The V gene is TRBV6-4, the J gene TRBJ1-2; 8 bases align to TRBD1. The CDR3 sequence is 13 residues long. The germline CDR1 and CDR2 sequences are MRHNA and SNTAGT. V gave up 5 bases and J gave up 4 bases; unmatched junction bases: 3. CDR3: CASSRGTGYGYTF. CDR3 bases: TGTGCCAGCAGTCGCGGGACAGGCTATGGCTACACCTTC.

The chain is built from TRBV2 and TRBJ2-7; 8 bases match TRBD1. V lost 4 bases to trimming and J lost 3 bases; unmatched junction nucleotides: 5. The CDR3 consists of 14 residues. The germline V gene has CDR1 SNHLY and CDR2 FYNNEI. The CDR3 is CASSGQGIGYEQYF. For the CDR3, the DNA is TGTGCCAGCAGTGGACAGGGGATCGGCTACGAGCAGTACTTC.

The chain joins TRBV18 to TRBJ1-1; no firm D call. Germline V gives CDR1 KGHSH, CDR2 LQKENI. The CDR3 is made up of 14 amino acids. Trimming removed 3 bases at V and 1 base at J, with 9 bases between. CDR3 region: CASSPLGTNTEAFF. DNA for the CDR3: TGTGCCAGCTCACCCCTAGGTACGAACACTGAAGCTTTCTTT.

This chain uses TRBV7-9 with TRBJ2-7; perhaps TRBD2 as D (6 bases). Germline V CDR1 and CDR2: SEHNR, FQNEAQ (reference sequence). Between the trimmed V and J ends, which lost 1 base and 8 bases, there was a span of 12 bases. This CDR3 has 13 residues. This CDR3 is CASSLGTTIKQYV. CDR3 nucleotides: TGTGCCAGCAGCTTAGGGACTACCATAAAGCAGTACGTC.

CDR3: CSASHPPGYTF. CDR3 in DNA: TGCAGTGCTAGTCATCCCCCTGGCTACACCTTC. The chain combines TRBV20-1 with TRBJ1-2; D uncertain. The CDR3 loop spans 11 amino acids. CDR1 and CDR2 from the germline V gene are DFQATT and SNEGSKA (reference sequence). Trimming stripped 3 bases from V and 7 bases from J, with 9 bases between.

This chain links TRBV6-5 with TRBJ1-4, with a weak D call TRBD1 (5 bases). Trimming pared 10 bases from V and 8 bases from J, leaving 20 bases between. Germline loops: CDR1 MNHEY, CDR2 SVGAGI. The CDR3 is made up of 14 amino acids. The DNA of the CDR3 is TGTGCCAACCTCCATTTCGGGGCGGGGGAAAAACTGTTTTTT. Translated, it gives CANLHFGAGEKLFF.

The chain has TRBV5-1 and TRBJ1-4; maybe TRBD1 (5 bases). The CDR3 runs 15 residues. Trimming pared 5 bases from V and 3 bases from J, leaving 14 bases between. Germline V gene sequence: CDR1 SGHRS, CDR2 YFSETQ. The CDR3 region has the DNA TGCGCCAGCAGGGAGACCGGGGGGGCTAATGAAAAACTGTTTTTT. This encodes CASRETGGANEKLFF.

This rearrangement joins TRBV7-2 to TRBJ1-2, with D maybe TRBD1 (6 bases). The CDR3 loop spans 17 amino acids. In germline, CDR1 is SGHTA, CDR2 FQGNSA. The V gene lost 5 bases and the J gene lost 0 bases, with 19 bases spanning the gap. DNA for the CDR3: TGTGCCAGCAGCATAAGGACAGTCCCCGGGACTAACTATGGCTACACCTTC. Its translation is CASSIRTVPGTNYGYTF.

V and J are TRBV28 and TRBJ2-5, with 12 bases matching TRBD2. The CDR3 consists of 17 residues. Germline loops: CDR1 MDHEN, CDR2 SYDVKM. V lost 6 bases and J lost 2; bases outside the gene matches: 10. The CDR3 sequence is CASRRLAGGPRQETQYF. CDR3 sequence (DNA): TGTGCCAGCAGGAGGCTAGCGGGGGGGCCGAGGCAAGAGACCCAGTACTTC.

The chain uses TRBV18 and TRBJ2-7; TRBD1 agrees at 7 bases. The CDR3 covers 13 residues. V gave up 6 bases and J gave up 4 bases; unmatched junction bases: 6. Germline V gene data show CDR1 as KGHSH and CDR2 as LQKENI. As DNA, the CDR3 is TGTGCCAGCTCTCTATCACAGGGGTACGAGCAGTACGTC. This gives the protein CASSLSQGYEQYV.

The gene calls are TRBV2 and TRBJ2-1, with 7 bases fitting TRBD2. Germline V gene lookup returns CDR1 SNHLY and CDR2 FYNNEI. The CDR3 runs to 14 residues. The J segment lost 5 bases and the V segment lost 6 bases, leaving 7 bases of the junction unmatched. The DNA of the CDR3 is TGTGCCAGCAGAGCGGGACTCCTAAACAATGAGCAGTTCTTC. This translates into CASRAGLLNNEQFF. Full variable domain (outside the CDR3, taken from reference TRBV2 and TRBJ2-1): EPEVTQTPSHQVTQMGQEVILRCVPISNHLYFYWYRQILGQKVEFLVSFYNNEISEKSEIFDDQFSVERPDGSNFTLKIRSTKLEDSAMYFCASRAGLLNNEQFFGPGTRLTVL.

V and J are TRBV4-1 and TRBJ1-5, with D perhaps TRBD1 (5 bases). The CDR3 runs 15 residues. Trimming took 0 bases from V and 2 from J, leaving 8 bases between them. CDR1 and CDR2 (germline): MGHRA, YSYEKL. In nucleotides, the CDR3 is TGCGCCAGCAGCCAAGAGGGACTCGGCAATCAGCCCCAGCATTTT. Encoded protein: CASSQEGLGNQPQHF.

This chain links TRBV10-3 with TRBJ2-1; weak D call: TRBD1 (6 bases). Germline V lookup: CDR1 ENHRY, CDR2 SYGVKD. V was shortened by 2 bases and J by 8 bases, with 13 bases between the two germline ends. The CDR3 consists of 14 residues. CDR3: CAISEGTRGDEQFF. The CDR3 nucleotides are TGTGCCATCAGTGAGGGGACCAGGGGTGATGAGCAGTTCTTC.

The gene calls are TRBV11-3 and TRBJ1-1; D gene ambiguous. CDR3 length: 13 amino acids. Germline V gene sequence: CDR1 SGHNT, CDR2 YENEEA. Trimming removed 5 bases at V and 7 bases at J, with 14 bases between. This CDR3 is CASSTLTRSEAFF. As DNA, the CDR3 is TGTGCCAGCAGCACCCTAACACGGAGTGAAGCTTTCTTT. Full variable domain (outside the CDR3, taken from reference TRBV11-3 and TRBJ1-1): EAGVVQSPRYKIIEKKQPVAFWCNPISGHNTLYWYLQNLGQGPELLIRYENEEAVDDSQLPKDRFSAERLKGVDSTLKIQPAELGDSAVYLCASSTLTRSEAFFGQGTRLTVV.

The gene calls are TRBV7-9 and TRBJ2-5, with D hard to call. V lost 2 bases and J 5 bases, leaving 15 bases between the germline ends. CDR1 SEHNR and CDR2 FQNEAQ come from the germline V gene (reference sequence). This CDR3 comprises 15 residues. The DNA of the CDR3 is TGTGCCAGCAGCTTACAGTCCTCCAACGGGGAGACCCAGTACTTC. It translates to CASSLQSSNGETQYF. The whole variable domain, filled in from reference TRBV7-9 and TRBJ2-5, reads DTGVSQNPRHKITKRGQNVTFRCDPISEHNRLYWYRQTLGQGPEFLTYFQNEAQLEKSRLLSDRFSAERPKGSFSTLEIQRTEQGDSAMYLCASSLQSSNGETQYFGPGTRLLVL.

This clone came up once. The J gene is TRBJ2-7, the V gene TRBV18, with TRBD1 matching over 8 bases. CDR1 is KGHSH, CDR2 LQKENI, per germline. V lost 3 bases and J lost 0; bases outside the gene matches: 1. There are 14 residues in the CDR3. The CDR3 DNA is TGTGCCAGCTCACCGGGACAGGACTCCTACGAGCAGTACTTC. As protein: CASSPGQDSYEQYF.

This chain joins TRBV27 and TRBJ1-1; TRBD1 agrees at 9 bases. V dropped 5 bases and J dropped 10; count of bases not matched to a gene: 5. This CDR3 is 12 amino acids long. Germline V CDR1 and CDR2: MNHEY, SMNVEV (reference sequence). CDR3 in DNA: TGTGCCAGCAGTCGGACAGGGGACGGAGCTTTCTTT. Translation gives CASSRTGDGAFF.

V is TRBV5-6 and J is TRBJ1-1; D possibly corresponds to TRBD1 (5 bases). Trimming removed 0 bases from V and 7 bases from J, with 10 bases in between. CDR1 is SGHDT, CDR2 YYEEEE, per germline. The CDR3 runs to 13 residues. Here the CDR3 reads CASSLAREVEAFF. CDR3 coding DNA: TGTGCCAGCAGCTTGGCCAGGGAGGTTGAAGCTTTCTTT.

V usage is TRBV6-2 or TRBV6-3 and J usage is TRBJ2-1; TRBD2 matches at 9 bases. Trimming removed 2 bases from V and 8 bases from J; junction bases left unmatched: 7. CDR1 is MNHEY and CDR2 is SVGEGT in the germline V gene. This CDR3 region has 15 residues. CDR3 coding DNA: TGTGCCAGCAGTTACCTCGCGGGGGGGGGCGATGAGCAGTTCTTC. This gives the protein CASSYLAGGGDEQFF.

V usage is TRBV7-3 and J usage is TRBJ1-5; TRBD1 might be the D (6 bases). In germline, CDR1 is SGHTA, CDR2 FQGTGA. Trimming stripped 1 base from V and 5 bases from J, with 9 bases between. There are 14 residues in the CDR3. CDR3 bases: TGTGCCAGCAGCTTAATCAGGGGATATCAGCCCCAGCATTTT. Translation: CASSLIRGYQPQHF.

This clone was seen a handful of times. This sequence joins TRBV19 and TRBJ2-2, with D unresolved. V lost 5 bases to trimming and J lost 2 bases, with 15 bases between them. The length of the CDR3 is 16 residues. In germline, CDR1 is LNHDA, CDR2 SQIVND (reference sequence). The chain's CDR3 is CASSYLTDANTGELFF. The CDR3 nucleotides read TGTGCCAGTAGTTATCTAACAGATGCCAACACCGGGGAGCTGTTTTTT.